The 8 T cell receptor beta chains in this list originate from one sample, sequenced in a study of cytomegalovirus exposure and HLA in healthy donors. PCR involved 60 Vbeta and 13 Jbeta primers. The table came from immunoSEQ multiplex PCR; TCRdb's copy has only in-frame clones and leaves some out. The sample lists fewer than 90,000 clones; 78% were seen once. The material sequenced was PBMCs. These receptors were taken from a male donor in good health and CMV-seropositive.

This clone showed up just a few times. This rearrangement joins TRBV7-8 to TRBJ2-7, with a tentative D call TRBD2 (6 bases). The CDR3 runs to 15 residues. Trimming cost V 5 bases and J 4 bases, with 18 bases left between them. CDR1 SGHVS and CDR2 FQNEAQ come from the germline V gene. The CDR3: CASSQTGGKVYEQYF. CDR3 sequence (DNA): TGTGCCAGCAGCCAGACGGGCGGGAAGGTTTACGAGCAGTACTTC.

The genes are TRBV7-2 and TRBJ1-2; weak D call: TRBD1 (5 bases). Germline V gene lookup returns CDR1 SGHTA and CDR2 FQGNSA. CDR3 size: 13 residues. V was pared by 6 bases and J by 4 bases, with 12 bases between. CDR3 DNA: TGTGCCAGCAGACCGACGGGGGTCTATGGCTACACCTTC. Encoded protein: CASRPTGVYGYTF.

The chain couples TRBV7-9 to TRBJ2-1, with 9 bases fitting TRBD2. The germline V gene has CDR1 SEHNR and CDR2 FQNEAQ (reference sequence). The CDR3 totals 15 residues. With 4 bases clipped from V and 4 bases from J, the junction kept 5 bases outside the gene matches. CDR3 sequence: CASSSTSGEYNEQFF. The DNA of the CDR3 is TGTGCCAGCAGCTCGACTAGCGGAGAATACAATGAGCAGTTCTTC.

The chain has TRBV9 and TRBJ2-7, with TRBD2 matching over 12 bases. The CDR3 is 18 amino acids. After removal of 0 bases from V and 9 bases from J, the junction contained 16 bases not matched to a gene. Germline lookup yields CDR1 SGDLS and CDR2 YYNGEE. Here the CDR3 DNA reads TGTGCCAGCAGCGTAGACCCCGGGGGGCCTAGCGGGAGGGCCGTGCAGTACTTC. Translated: CASSVDPGGPSGRAVQYF.

Concerning this clone: This sample also contains other DNA sequences that code for the same CDR3. The V gene is TRBV4-1, the J gene TRBJ2-2, with 7 bases that match TRBD1. Germline V CDR1 and CDR2: MGHRA, YSYEKL. The trim removed 0 bases at V and 0 bases at J, leaving 4 bases unmatched. The CDR3 consists of 17 residues. In DNA form, the CDR3 reads TGCGCCAGCAGCCAAGATCGGGACAGCGCGAACACCGGGGAGCTGTTTTTT. Its protein is CASSQDRDSANTGELFF.

This chain links TRBV7-2 with TRBJ2-1, with TRBD2 identical over 9 bases. Germline CDR1 reads SGHTA; CDR2 reads FQGNSA. The CDR3 extends over 13 amino acids. Trimming cost V 1 base and J 15 bases; bases outside gene matches: 7. CDR3 amino acids: CASSLVVAGVSFF. The DNA for the CDR3 is TGTGCCAGCAGCTTAGTGGTAGCGGGAGTTTCGTTCTTC.

The V gene is TRBV5-1, the J gene TRBJ1-2; the D gene is possibly TRBD1 (5 bases). Germline CDR1 and CDR2: SGHRS and YFSETQ. The V end lost 0 bases, the J end lost 8 bases, and 14 bases lay between the germline ends. The CDR3 contains 14 residues. Here the CDR3 DNA reads TGCGCCAGCAGCTTGGGGCAGGGTGACTGGGGCTACACCTTC. Protein product: CASSLGQGDWGYTF.

The chain combines TRBV4-3 with TRBJ2-2; 14 nucleotides align to TRBD2. CDR1 and CDR2 from the germline V gene are LGHNA and YSLEER. CDR3 size: 17 residues. With V trimmed by 1 base and J by 4 bases, 2 bases remained unmatched. The CDR3 DNA follows: TGCGCCAGCAGCCAAGTGGGACTAGCGGGAGTCACCGGGGAGCTGTTTTTT. This sequence encodes CASSQVGLAGVTGELFF.